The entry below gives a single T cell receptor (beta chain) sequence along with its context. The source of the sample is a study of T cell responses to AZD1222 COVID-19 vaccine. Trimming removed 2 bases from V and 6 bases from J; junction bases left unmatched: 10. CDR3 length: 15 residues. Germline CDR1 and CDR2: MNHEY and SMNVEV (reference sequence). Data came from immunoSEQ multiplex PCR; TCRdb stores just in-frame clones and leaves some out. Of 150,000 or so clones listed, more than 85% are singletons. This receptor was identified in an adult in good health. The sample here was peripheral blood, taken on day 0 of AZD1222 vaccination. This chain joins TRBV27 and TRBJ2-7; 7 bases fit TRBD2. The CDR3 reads CASSLVTRELAEQYF. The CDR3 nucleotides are TGTGCCAGCAGTTTAGTTACGCGGGAGCTGGCCGAGCAGTACTTC.